These T cell receptor beta chains were read from a single sample in a study of CD8+CD57+ T cells in acquired aplastic anemia. TCRdb redid the calling of the reads with MiXCR, one entry per CDR3 protein. The data hold roughly 420,000 distinct CDR3 sequences, with under 80% observed a single time. The sample comprised sorted CD4+, CD8+, or CD8+CD57+ T cells (not recorded which) from PBMCs. These receptors were obtained from a human donor in good health, serving as a control. CDR3s include the opening cysteine and the closing phenylalanine or tryptophan. Each record gives: J gene, clone size, D gene, V gene, CDR3 DNA, CDR3 protein. A D gene is named only where the DNA matches it firmly. A clone size is listed for some rows: how often the clone was seen (once, few, many), or a class if it is expanded.

J gene: TRBJ1-4; clone size: once; D gene: .; V gene: TRBV4-3; CDR3 DNA: TGCGTCAGCAGTGAATTCCGGGGTGTTGACGAAAAACTGTTTTTT; CDR3 protein: CVSSEFRGVDEKLFF
J gene: TRBJ1-2; clone size: few; D gene: TRBD1; V gene: TRBV25-1; CDR3 DNA: TGCGCCAGCAGCGGACAGGGGGCTGATGGCTACACCTTC; CDR3 protein: CASSGQGADGYTF
J gene: TRBJ2-5; clone size: .; D gene: TRBD2; V gene: TRBV2; CDR3 DNA: TGTGCCAGCAGTGAAGAAGTAGCGGGAGGGGGGGAGACCCAGTACTTC; CDR3 protein: CASSEEVAGGGETQYF
J gene: TRBJ2-7; clone size: .; D gene: .; V gene: TRBV9; CDR3 DNA: TGTGCCAGCAGCGTAGACGGGCGCCTAAATGACACCCTCTTC; CDR3 protein: CASSVDGRLNDTLF
J gene: TRBJ2-4; clone size: many; D gene: TRBD1; V gene: TRBV7-2; CDR3 DNA: TGTGCCAGCAGCCCGGGGACAGGGCCCCAAAACATTCAGTACTTC; CDR3 protein: CASSPGTGPQNIQYF
J gene: TRBJ2-1; clone size: many; D gene: .; V gene: TRBV7-3; CDR3 DNA: TGTGCCAGCAGCTTAACGCGCAGCGGTGAGCAGTTCTTC; CDR3 protein: CASSLTRSGEQFF
J gene: TRBJ2-7; clone size: many; D gene: .; V gene: TRBV6-2/TRBV6-3; CDR3 DNA: TGTGCCAGCAGCGCCCCCGACATTACCTACGAGCAGTACTTC; CDR3 protein: CASSAPDITYEQYF
J gene: TRBJ2-2; clone size: once; D gene: .; V gene: TRBV7-9; CDR3 DNA: TGCGCCAGCAGCTTGGGAGAGGGGGCACTGACGGGGGCGCTGTTTTTT; CDR3 protein: CASSLGEGALTGALFF
J gene: TRBJ1-1; clone size: .; D gene: .; V gene: TRBV20-1; CDR3 DNA: TGCAGTGCTCCGGGCAGGTTCGAAACACAAGCTTTCTTT; CDR3 protein: CSAPGRFETQAFF
J gene: TRBJ1-1; clone size: many; D gene: .; V gene: TRBV3-1; CDR3 DNA: TGTGCCAGCAGCCAGGGTCATAGCAAGAACACTGAAGCTTTCTTT; CDR3 protein: CASSQGHSKNTEAFF
J gene: TRBJ2-1; clone size: many; D gene: TRBD2; V gene: TRBV2; CDR3 DNA: TGTGCCAGCCGTAGCGGGGGAGAGATTGAGCAGTTCTTC; CDR3 protein: CASRSGGEIEQFF
J gene: TRBJ1-2; clone size: .; D gene: .; V gene: TRBV10-2; CDR3 DNA: TGTGCCAGCAGTGTCTCGGGGGACAACAACTATGGGTACACTTTC; CDR3 protein: CASSVSGDNNYGYTF
J gene: TRBJ2-1; clone size: .; D gene: .; V gene: TRBV19; CDR3 DNA: TGTGCCAGTAGCGTCGGAGGGACCGTGCGCTCCTACGAGCAGTTCTTC; CDR3 protein: CASSVGGTVRSYEQFF
J gene: TRBJ2-5; clone size: .; D gene: .; V gene: TRBV29-1; CDR3 DNA: TGCAGCGTGACGTGGGGAAGGGAGACCCAGTACTTC; CDR3 protein: CSVTWGRETQYF
J gene: TRBJ2-2; clone size: few; D gene: .; V gene: TRBV29-1; CDR3 DNA: TGCAGCGCGGGCCCGAGGACGGGGGTGGCCGGGGAGCTGTTTTTT; CDR3 protein: CSAGPRTGVAGELFF
J gene: TRBJ1-2; clone size: once; D gene: .; V gene: TRBV2; CDR3 DNA: TGTGCCAGCAGTGTGGAGAGGCAACCTGGTTGCTACACGTTC; CDR3 protein: CASSVERQPGCYTF
J gene: TRBJ2-5; clone size: .; D gene: .; V gene: TRBV7-8; CDR3 DNA: TGTGCCAGCAGCTTGAGTGAAAATCAGCACCAGCATTTTTTC; CDR3 protein: CASSLSENQHQHFF
J gene: TRBJ1-1; clone size: .; D gene: TRBD1; V gene: TRBV15; CDR3 DNA: TGTGCCACCAGCAGCGCGGGACAGGTGGCCAACACTGAAGCTTTCTTT; CDR3 protein: CATSSAGQVANTEAFF
J gene: TRBJ1-6; clone size: few; D gene: TRBD1; V gene: TRBV11-3; CDR3 DNA: TGTGCCAGCAGCCAGGGGGATTCACCCCTCCACTTT; CDR3 protein: CASSQGDSPLHF
J gene: TRBJ2-2; clone size: .; D gene: .; V gene: TRBV7-9; CDR3 DNA: TGTGCCAGCAGCTCAGACGAGAATCGGCCCCAGCATTTGTTTTTT; CDR3 protein: CASSSDENRPQHLFF
J gene: TRBJ2-7; clone size: .; D gene: TRBD2; V gene: TRBV12-3/TRBV12-4; CDR3 DNA: TGTGCCAGCAGCGTAACTAGCGGGAGGCCCTCCTACGAGCAGTACTTC; CDR3 protein: CASSVTSGRPSYEQYF
J gene: TRBJ2-6; clone size: .; D gene: .; V gene: TRBV7-2; CDR3 DNA: TGTGCCAGCAGCTTAGGGGGCAGCGGACAGACCCAGTACCTGACTTTC; CDR3 protein: CASSLGGSGQTQYLTF
J gene: TRBJ1-1; clone size: many; D gene: .; V gene: TRBV12-3/TRBV12-4; CDR3 DNA: TGTGCCAGCAGTTTGACAGCCTCCGTTCAAGGCGGTGAAGCTTTCTTT; CDR3 protein: CASSLTASVQGGEAFF
J gene: TRBJ1-2; clone size: once; D gene: .; V gene: TRBV20-1; CDR3 DNA: TGCAGTGCCGGGGACTCACTGTTTCGGGGCTACACCTTC; CDR3 protein: CSAGDSLFRGYTF
J gene: TRBJ2-7; clone size: many; D gene: .; V gene: TRBV5-6; CDR3 DNA: TGTGCCAGCAGCTTGAGGCGGCTAACCTACGAGCAGTACTTC; CDR3 protein: CASSLRRLTYEQYF
J gene: TRBJ1-2; clone size: .; D gene: .; V gene: TRBV19; CDR3 DNA: TGTGCCAGTAGTCGCCTCGGAACCGGGACAAATAACTATGGCTACACCTTC; CDR3 protein: CASSRLGTGTNNYGYTF
J gene: TRBJ2-1; clone size: once; D gene: .; V gene: TRBV5-1; CDR3 DNA: TGCGCCAGCAGTTTGCGGAGGGCGGGGTCCCACAATGAGCAGTTCTTC; CDR3 protein: CASSLRRAGSHNEQFF
J gene: TRBJ2-5; clone size: many; D gene: TRBD1; V gene: TRBV6-5; CDR3 DNA: TGTGCCAGCAGCTGGGACAGGGGGAAAGAGACCCAGTACTTC; CDR3 protein: CASSWDRGKETQYF
J gene: TRBJ2-3; clone size: few; D gene: TRBD2; V gene: TRBV7-3; CDR3 DNA: TGTGCCAGCAGGCAAGGTGGCGGGGGGGCAGATACGCAGTATTTT; CDR3 protein: CASRQGGGGADTQYF
J gene: TRBJ2-7; clone size: .; D gene: TRBD1; V gene: TRBV11-1; CDR3 DNA: TGTGCCAGCAGCCCGGGACAGGGACCTTACGAGCAGTACTTC; CDR3 protein: CASSPGQGPYEQYF
J gene: TRBJ2-5; clone size: .; D gene: .; V gene: TRBV7-3; CDR3 DNA: TGTGCCAGCAGAACGGCCGGCCCGCAACCGTCTCAGTACTTC; CDR3 protein: CASRTAGPQPSQYF
J gene: TRBJ2-7; clone size: once; D gene: .; V gene: TRBV7-2; CDR3 DNA: TGTGCCAGCAGCTTAGCCGGGGCAGGGGACCACGAGCAGTACTTC; CDR3 protein: CASSLAGAGDHEQYF
J gene: TRBJ1-5; clone size: .; D gene: .; V gene: TRBV7-2; CDR3 DNA: TGTGCCAGCAGCTTAGAGGGGACAAGTGCCGGCTACACCTTT; CDR3 protein: CASSLEGTSAGYTF
J gene: TRBJ1-6; clone size: .; D gene: .; V gene: TRBV7-2; CDR3 DNA: TGTGCCAGCAGCTTATTCCCGGAGAATAATTCACCCCTCCACTTT; CDR3 protein: CASSLFPENNSPLHF
J gene: TRBJ1-1; clone size: .; D gene: TRBD1; V gene: TRBV20-1; CDR3 DNA: TGCAGTGCTTTAAACACAGGGGGGAGTGCTTTCTTT; CDR3 protein: CSALNTGGSAFF
J gene: TRBJ2-7; clone size: .; D gene: .; V gene: TRBV5-5; CDR3 DNA: TGTGCCAGCAGCGTAACAGACGAATCGACAGTACGTTTCTACGAGCAGTACTTC; CDR3 protein: CASSVTDESTVRFYEQYF
J gene: TRBJ1-6; clone size: .; D gene: TRBD1; V gene: TRBV9; CDR3 DNA: TGTGCCAGCAGCGTCGCAGGACAGGGGGCACCTTTAAACTTT; CDR3 protein: CASSVAGQGAPLNF
J gene: TRBJ1-2; clone size: many; D gene: TRBD1; V gene: TRBV4-3; CDR3 DNA: TGCGCCAGCAGCCATTCGAGACGGGACAGGGGGTCGTCCTATGGCTACACCTTC; CDR3 protein: CASSHSRRDRGSSYGYTF
J gene: TRBJ2-5; clone size: .; D gene: .; V gene: TRBV15; CDR3 DNA: TGTGCCACCAGCAGGGCGACAGGCGCCCGTATTGACACGGAGGCGTACTTT; CDR3 protein: CATSRATGARIDTEAYF
J gene: TRBJ2-7; clone size: many; D gene: TRBD2; V gene: TRBV4-1; CDR3 DNA: TGCGCCAGCAGCCAAGATCGCCGTATTGGGCTAGCGGGGGATCGGATAGACCACGAGCAGTACTTC; CDR3 protein: CASSQDRRIGLAGDRIDHEQYF
J gene: TRBJ1-5; clone size: .; D gene: .; V gene: TRBV30; CDR3 DNA: TGTGCCTGGAGTAGGAGGGCCGGGAATCAGCCCCAGCATTTT; CDR3 protein: CAWSRRAGNQPQHF
J gene: TRBJ1-1; clone size: .; D gene: .; V gene: TRBV5-1; CDR3 DNA: TGCGCCAGCAGCTTGGATGGGACAGAAGCTTTCTTT; CDR3 protein: CASSLDGTEAFF
J gene: TRBJ2-7; clone size: .; D gene: TRBD2; V gene: TRBV19; CDR3 DNA: TGTGCCAGTGAGATGTCCGGACTAGCGGGAGGGGAGCAGTACTTC; CDR3 protein: CASEMSGLAGGEQYF
J gene: TRBJ1-2; clone size: .; D gene: TRBD1; V gene: TRBV20-1; CDR3 DNA: TGCAGTGCTAGTAAGGGGACAGGGGGCGCCGGCTACACCTTC; CDR3 protein: CSASKGTGGAGYTF
J gene: TRBJ2-7; clone size: .; D gene: .; V gene: TRBV7-2; CDR3 DNA: TGTGCCAGCAGACGACAGGCAGTAAGCGAGCAGTACTTC; CDR3 protein: CASRRQAVSEQYF
J gene: TRBJ2-5; clone size: few; D gene: TRBD2; V gene: TRBV7-2; CDR3 DNA: TGTGCCAGCAGCTTAGCCGGGAGGGGACCGACCCAGTACTTC; CDR3 protein: CASSLAGRGPTQYF
J gene: TRBJ2-1; clone size: many; D gene: TRBD2; V gene: TRBV7-9; CDR3 DNA: TGTGCCAGCAGCTTTGGGGAGGGAGTAACGAACCGCTACAATGAGCAGTTCTTC; CDR3 protein: CASSFGEGVTNRYNEQFF
J gene: TRBJ1-2; clone size: once; D gene: TRBD1; V gene: TRBV6-6; CDR3 DNA: TGTGCCAGCAGGTCGACAGGGCATGGCTACACCTTC; CDR3 protein: CASRSTGHGYTF
J gene: TRBJ2-7; clone size: .; D gene: TRBD1; V gene: TRBV20-1; CDR3 DNA: TGCAGTGCTTCGGGAGGACAGGGGGCCTACGAGCAGTACTTC; CDR3 protein: CSASGGQGAYEQYF